One sample yielded the 8 T cell receptor beta chains listed below, sequenced in a study of blood T cell repertoires in COVID-19. The method was immunoSEQ multiplex PCR; TCRdb's version includes in-frame clones alone and lacks a portion of them. Of more than 200,000 clones detected, about 88% appear once; the ten largest clones hold roughly 5.6%. Sequenced: peripheral blood. The receptors stem from a woman aged 55-69 years with COVID-19, enrolled during active disease.

This rearrangement joins TRBV18 to TRBJ1-3; 8 nucleotides agree with TRBD1. Trimming took 5 bases from V and 3 from J; bases not matched to a gene: 3. Germline V gene sequence: CDR1 KGHSH, CDR2 LQKENI. This CDR3 is 14 amino acids long. The CDR3 coding sequence is TGTGCCAGCTCAAAGGACAGGGTTGGAAACACCATATATTTT. Its protein product is CASSKDRVGNTIYF.

CDR3 nucleotides: TGTGCCAGCTCACCAAGCTTGACAGGGGCGAGGACAGATACGCAGTATTTT. This sequence encodes CASSPSLTGARTDTQYF. V and J are TRBV18 and TRBJ2-3; the match to TRBD1 covers 8 bases. Trimming removed 2 bases from V and 3 bases from J; junction bases left unmatched: 10. CDR3 length: 17 residues. Germline CDR1 is KGHSH and CDR2 is LQKENI.

The chain is built from TRBV6-5 and TRBJ2-3, with D possibly matching TRBD2 (6 bases). V gave up 5 bases and J gave up 3 bases, with 12 bases separating them. CDR3 length: 14 residues. From germline, CDR1 is MNHEY and CDR2 SVGAGI. The CDR3 loop is CASSRSGSTDTQYF. The DNA of the CDR3 is TGTGCCAGCAGTCGGTCCGGGAGTACAGATACGCAGTATTTT.

The genes are TRBV6-5 and TRBJ2-7; 8 nucleotides align to TRBD2. The CDR3 is made up of 13 amino acids. The V gene end was trimmed by 7 bases and the J gene end by 5 bases; junction bases not matched to a gene: 7. Germline lookup yields CDR1 MNHEY and CDR2 SVGAGI. Here the CDR3 DNA reads TGTGCCAGCACCCAGAGCGGGAGAAACGAGCAGTACTTC. Protein sequence: CASTQSGRNEQYF.

The CDR3, as DNA: TGTGCCTGGAGCCCCCGGACAGGGGTTAGCAATCAGCCCCAGCATTTT. Amino acids: CAWSPRTGVSNQPQHF. The chain recombines TRBV30 with TRBJ1-5; 9 nucleotides match TRBD1. CDR1 is GTSNPN and CDR2 is SVGIG in the germline V gene (reference sequence). The CDR3 extends over 16 amino acids. Trimming at V came to 3 bases and at J to 0 bases, leaving 6 bases not matched to a gene.

The CDR3 bases are TGTGCCAGCAGCCTTGGGACAGGGGTCTCCTATGGCTACACCTTC. It codes for CASSLGTGVSYGYTF. V gene TRBV3-1 (or the pseudogene TRBV3-2) combines with J gene TRBJ1-2, with TRBD1 identical over 10 bases. Unmatched junction bases numbered 6, after V lost 4 bases and J lost 4 bases. Germline assignment: CDR1 LGHDT and CDR2 YNNKEL (reference sequence). This CDR3 has 15 amino acids.

The chain links TRBV27 to TRBJ2-7; the match to TRBD2 covers 9 bases. The CDR3 spans 15 residues. V shed 4 bases, J shed 2 bases, and the junction held 6 bases outside the gene matches. CDR1 and CDR2 from the germline V gene are MNHEY and SMNVEV (reference sequence). In DNA, the CDR3 is TGTGCCAGCAGTTATAGCGGGAGTGCCCCCTACGAGCAGTACTTC. This codes for CASSYSGSAPYEQYF.

This clone was counted a few times. The CDR3, as DNA: TGTGCCAGCAGCTTAGCTGCGGGAAACACCAATGAGCAGTTCTTC. Translating it yields CASSLAAGNTNEQFF. This sequence joins TRBV7-2 and TRBJ2-1; D may be TRBD2 (6 bases). CDR3 length equals 15 residues. Germline V lookup: CDR1 SGHTA, CDR2 FQGNSA. The V and J ends lost 0 bases and 6 bases respectively, with 12 bases between them.